This T cell receptor (beta chain) was found in a study of shared clonotypes between healthy human individuals (dated by TCRdb to 2019 to 2021). The study in broad terms: A couple of women and a few men aged 18 to 49 years were included in the cohort. For each donor, CD4 naive and CD4 memory were each given three plates, CD8 naive was given two plates, and CD8 memory was given one plate. Blood TCR repertoires of a handful of healthy adults were deeply sequenced to estimate repertoire size and the extent of clonotype sharing between individuals. Libraries were prepared and TCR repertoires were sequenced by different laboratories using diverse techniques, in order to increase sequencing depth and limit assay-specific biases. Per donor, leukapheresis produced somewhere between about 0.94 and 10 billion PBMCs.

The donors were healthy, HIV-negative adults who had no recently reported acute infections or vaccinations. Every donor was a Caucasian adult residing in Nashville, Tennessee, USA. CD4+ T cells were enriched through magnetic negative selection, after which naive cells were positively selected on CD45RA and the remaining negative fraction served as the memory subset. Blood was obtained by leukapheresis, after which PBMCs were separated by Ficoll-Histopaque density gradient centrifugation and cryopreserved in liquid nitrogen vapor phase. Analytical flow cytometry was used to check the purity and quantity of every magnetically sorted T cell population. Genomic DNA was isolated from every sorted fraction and measured by UV absorbance on a Nanodrop 2000c. The CDR3 runs 15 residues from the cysteine to the phenylalanine. Of all the DNA, just the CDR3 is kept, 45 bases in frame from base 1. V is pared back by 6 bases and J by 1 base, with 13 bases lying between the germline termini. Per the germline V gene, SNHLY is the CDR1 and FYNNEI is the CDR2.

TCR CDR3 regions were amplified from genomic DNA by multiplex PCR using the deep immunoSEQ assay. Genomic DNA extracted from each cell subset was distributed evenly over all wells of several immunoSEQ 96-well plates, and each plate served as one replicate. Each replicate PCR for sorted subsets received about 200 ng genomic DNA, equal to 28,000 or so T cell genomes. Purified libraries were quantified with a Qubit 3.0 fluorometer, sized on a Bioanalyzer 2100, and re-quantified with the KAPA Library Quantification kit. A separate single-read 150-cycle Illumina NextSeq 550 flow cell was used to sequence each immunoSEQ 96-well plate. On the authors' methods: The immunoSEQ output contained only junctional sequences without quality scores, so filtering could not match that applied to full-length reads. To assign V/J genes and CDR3, sequences were annotated against IMGT germline references using PyIR, a Python wrapper for IgBLAST v1.9. Reads were filtered out if the reads had weak V/J assignments (E-value above 1e-6), no CDR3, stop codons, out-of-frame junctions, or ambiguous translated residues. V3J clonotypes were defined as sequences sharing the same inferred V gene, J gene, and CDR3 amino acid sequence. Percentage overlap between repertoires was computed as shared unique clonotypes divided by the size of the smaller repertoire. Three approaches were used to assess repertoire richness: RTK rarefaction, the Chao1 estimator, and Recon v2.1 estimates of unobserved clonotypes. For all TCRbeta clonotypes obtained by the gDNA method from several donors, generation probabilities were computed with OLGA. TCRdb mirrors the immuneACCESS table, restricted to in-frame sequences. Some clones are absent from its copies; in checked studies, under half trace to an unresolved V gene, and the reason for the others is unknown. V and J calls and clone size are those listed in that table; D and trimming were worked out from the DNA. The sample contains about 710,000 clones, roughly 72% of them found a single time. The ten largest clones add up to more than 1.5% of the sample.

Regarding this clone: What antigen it recognizes has not been identified. Per-base qualities were not stored, and no clone one base away is much larger.

What the study reported, not specific to this receptor: The small number of donors limited the genetic and exposure-history diversity represented. Compared with non-shared clonotypes, clonotypes shared by all four sorted-subset donors had higher generation probabilities. When several donors were compared, the shared fraction of clonotypes was around 5% for naive CD4, about 4% for naive CD8, 2% to 2.5% for memory CD4, and 0.3% to 0.5% for memory CD8. Incomplete sequencing was indicated by rarefaction of sorted-subset datasets, despite the large sequencing depth. Naive subsets generally had larger estimated clonotype richness than memory subsets did. Pairwise subsampling indicated that sequencing depth was expected to affect the degree of clonotype sharing among donors. Sampling was limited to blood, and TCR repertoires in tissue likely differ from TCR repertoires in blood.

Recombination linked TRBV2 to TRBJ1-5; a weak D assignment points to TRBD1 (5 bases agree). The clonotype was recovered from a woman aged 30 to 39 in good health. The sequenced material came from memory CD4+ T cells sorted from blood. The cell subset or site label corresponds to: CD45RA-negative fraction. The DNA sequence reads TGTGCCAGCAGGTTGGGGACGTGGAGCAATCAGCCCCAGCATTTT. Translation gives CASRLGTWSNQPQHF.